One sample yielded the 16 T cell receptor beta chains listed below, sequenced in a study of T-cell reconstitution after alpha-beta-depleted transplantation in children. Preparation of the TCRbeta library used unique molecular identifiers. TCRdb re-analysed the PCR reads in MiXCR, keeping a single row per CDR3 protein. The sample lists 700,000 to 950,000 distinct CDR3 sequences, roughly 15% seen once, with approximately 5% in the top ten. Sequenced material: PBMCs, mostly from graft donor cells, taken 360 days after TCRalphabeta/CD19-depleted stem cell transplant. These receptors were taken from a male patient younger than 18 who had a stem cell transplant for acute lymphoblastic leukemia, so the T cells may come from the graft donor.

V is TRBV10-2 and J is TRBJ2-7; D gene uncertain. Germline V gives CDR1 WSHSY, CDR2 SAAADI. This CDR3 has 16 amino acids. Trimming left V 4 bases short and J 3 bases short, with 19 bases between. CDR3 in DNA: TGCGCCAGCAGTGCCGGGTCTACTGAGGCACTCTACGAGCAGTACTTC. Amino acid sequence: CASSAGSTEALYEQYF.

This clonotype was counted a few times. This chain joins TRBV7-9 and TRBJ2-7; D unclear. V was cut by 5 bases and J by 5 bases, with 10 bases left in between. CDR1 and CDR2 from the germline V gene are SEHNR and FQNEAQ (reference sequence). CDR3 length equals 12 residues. This CDR3 is CASSPLDDEQYF. DNA of the CDR3: TGTGCCAGCAGCCCCCTTGACGACGAGCAGTACTTC. The entire variable domain, with the rest obtained from reference TRBV7-9 and TRBJ2-7, is as follows: DTGVSQNPRHKITKRGQNVTFRCDPISEHNRLYWYRQTLGQGPEFLTYFQNEAQLEKSRLLSDRFSAERPKGSFSTLEIQRTEQGDSAMYLCASSPLDDEQYFGPGTRLTVT.

V gene TRBV12-3 or TRBV12-4 combines with J gene TRBJ2-1, with TRBD1 identical over 7 bases. The CDR3 length is 19 residues. The junction had 23 bases not matched to a gene; V was cut back by 8 bases and J by 4 bases. CDR3 sequence: CASCPGTAITVSPYNEQFF. The DNA for the CDR3 is TGTGCCAGCTGCCCCGGGACAGCGATAACCGTCTCCCCATACAATGAGCAGTTCTTC.

V gene TRBV2 combines with J gene TRBJ2-7; D gene uncertain. Germline V gene sequence: CDR1 SNHLY, CDR2 FYNNEI. The CDR3 sequence is 14 residues long. Trimming removed 5 bases from V and 0 bases from J, with 11 bases in between. The CDR3 coding sequence is TGTGCCAGCAGTAGGAAGTCCTCCTCCTACGAGCAGTACTTC. Encoded protein: CASSRKSSSYEQYF.

Here the CDR3 reads CASSQRQPHYEQYF. The CDR3 DNA is TGCGCCAGCAGCCAACGGCAGCCCCACTACGAGCAGTACTTC. The J gene is TRBJ2-7, the V gene TRBV5-1; D call uncertain. Trimming pared 4 bases from V and 3 bases from J, leaving 14 bases between. CDR3 length: 14 residues. Per the germline V gene, CDR1 is SGHRS and CDR2 is YFSETQ.

This clonotype was counted a few times. The V gene is TRBV29-1, the J gene TRBJ2-7; D not certain. Germline assignment: CDR1 SQVTM and CDR2 ANQGSEA. The CDR3 has 13 residues. Trimming shortened V by 0 bases and J by 1 base, and 7 bases separated the two germline ends. Written as DNA, the CDR3 is TGCAGCGTTGAAGACTCTAGTTCCTACGAGCAGTACTTC. This sequence encodes CSVEDSSSYEQYF.

The table lists this clonotype with many counts. The rearrangement uses TRBV12-3 or TRBV12-4 and TRBJ2-2, with TRBD1 matching over 12 bases. This CDR3 is built from 17 residues. With 2 bases clipped from V and 4 bases from J, the junction kept 5 bases outside the gene matches. The CDR3 nucleotides read TGTGCCAGCAGTTTATTGGGACAGGGGGCGCCCACCGGGGAGCTGTTTTTT. It is translated as CASSLLGQGAPTGELFF.

This clonotype was detected only a few times. V is TRBV9 and J is TRBJ2-1, with TRBD2 identical over 10 bases. This CDR3 region has 15 residues. The V gene's germline CDR1 is SGDLS and CDR2 YYNGEE. The ends lost 5 bases at V and 7 bases at J; junction bases unmatched: 9. The CDR3, as DNA: TGTGCCAGCAGTCCAAGCGGGAGGGCCGAAAATGAGCAGTTCTTC. Translation: CASSPSGRAENEQFF. Variable domain in full (rest from reference TRBV9 and TRBJ2-1): DSGVTQTPKHLITATGQRVTLRCSPRSGDLSVYWYQQSLDQGLQFLIQYYNGEERAKGNILERFSAQQFPDLHSELNLSSLELGDSALYFCASSPSGRAENEQFFGPGTRLTVL.

This clonotype was detected a few times. The rearrangement links TRBV4-1 to TRBJ2-5, with D possibly TRBD2 on 5 matching bases. V shed 1 base and J shed 4 bases, with 16 bases lying between them. This CDR3 has 16 amino acids. Germline V gene sequence: CDR1 MGHRA, CDR2 YSYEKL. The CDR3 DNA sequence: TGCGCCAGCAGCCAAGTCGACCATAGCGCGGGAGAGACCCAGTACTTC. This codes for CASSQVDHSAGETQYF.

The chain's CDR3 is CASSLDRGQNSPLHF. The CDR3 bases are TGTGCCAGCAGCTTAGATAGGGGCCAAAATTCACCCCTCCACTTT. The V gene is TRBV11-2, the J gene TRBJ1-6; D is possibly TRBD1 (5 bases). The germline V and J ends were trimmed by 0 bases and 7 bases, with 10 bases remaining between them. Germline assignment: CDR1 SGHAT and CDR2 FQNNGV. The CDR3 totals 15 residues.

The rearrangement joins TRBV29-1 to TRBJ1-2; D is unresolved. This CDR3 has 15 residues. Germline V gene lookup returns CDR1 SQVTM and CDR2 ANQGSEA. V lost 0 bases to trimming and J lost 0 bases, with 11 bases between them. The CDR3 loop reads CSVEEGKLANYGYTF. The CDR3 DNA reads TGCAGCGTTGAAGAAGGGAAGTTAGCTAACTATGGCTACACCTTC.

In the case of this clonotype: The junction departs from the called germline gene at one end, perhaps through a read error. J is TRBJ2-7 and V is TRBV7-9, with D unresolved. Germline V CDR1 and CDR2: SEHNR, FQNEAQ (reference sequence). CDR3 length: 9 amino acids. The CDR3 loop is CASSLSADF. The CDR3 coding sequence is TGTGCCAGCAGCTTATCGGCGGACTTC.

This clonotype appeared a few times. V is TRBV5-8 and J is TRBJ2-1, with TRBD1 matching over 7 bases. The CDR3 extends over 17 amino acids. Trimming at V came to 5 bases and at J to 3 bases, leaving 14 bases not matched to a gene. In germline, CDR1 is SGHTS, CDR2 YDEGEE. This CDR3 is CASSVDLHRDSYNEQFF. CDR3 nucleotides: TGTGCCAGCAGTGTGGACCTTCACCGGGACAGCTACAATGAGCAGTTCTTC. Full variable domain (rest looked up from reference TRBV5-8 and TRBJ2-1): EAGVTQSPTHLIKTRGQQATLRCSPISGHTSVYWYQQALGLGLQFLLWYDEGEERNRGNFPPRFSGRQFPNYSSELNVNALELEDSALYLCASSVDLHRDSYNEQFFGPGTRLTVL.

With respect to this clonotype: A much bigger clone sits one base away, suggesting this may be a read error. The chain uses TRBV5-1 and TRBJ2-7; 8 bases map to TRBD2. The germline gives CDR1 SGHRS, CDR2 YFSETQ. CDR3 length: 14 amino acids. With V trimmed by 0 bases and J by 3 bases, 2 bases remained unmatched. The CDR3 loop reads CASSLVSGNYEQYF. Here the CDR3 DNA reads TGCGCCAGCAGCTTGGTTAGCGGGAACTACGAGCAGTACTTC.

As to this clonotype: A read error may be the cause here, since a much bigger clone is one base away. The rearrangement links TRBV11-1 to TRBJ2-5; weak D call: TRBD2 (6 bases). The CDR3 is 15 amino acids. The germline gives CDR1 SGHAT, CDR2 FQDESV (reference sequence). The DNA for the CDR3 is TGTGCCAGCCGGAGTGGCGGGATACAACAAGAGACCCAGCACTTC. Residues: CASRSGGIQQETQHF.

The chain recombines TRBV19 with TRBJ2-7; the D call may be TRBD1 or TRBD2 (5 bases each). This CDR3 comprises 14 residues. Trimming took off 6 bases at V and 4 bases at J, with 16 bases between the two ends. The germline CDR1 and CDR2 sequences are LNHDA and SQIVND (reference sequence). Here the CDR3 DNA reads TGTGCCAGTAGCACCGGGACCATCCAGTACGAGCAGTACTTC. It encodes CASSTGTIQYEQYF.